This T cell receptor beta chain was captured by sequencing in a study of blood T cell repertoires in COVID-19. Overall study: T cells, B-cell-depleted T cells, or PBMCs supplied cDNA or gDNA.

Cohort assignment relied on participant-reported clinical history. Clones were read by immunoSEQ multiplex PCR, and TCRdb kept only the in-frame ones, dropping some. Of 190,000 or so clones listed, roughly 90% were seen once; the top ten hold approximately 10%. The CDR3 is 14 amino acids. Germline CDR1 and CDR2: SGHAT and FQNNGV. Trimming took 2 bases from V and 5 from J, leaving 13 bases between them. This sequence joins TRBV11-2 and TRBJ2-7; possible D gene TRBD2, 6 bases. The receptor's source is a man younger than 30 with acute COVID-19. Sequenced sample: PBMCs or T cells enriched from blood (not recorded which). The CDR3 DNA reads TGTGCCAGCAGCTTAAGGGGAGGATCTAACGAGCAGTACTTC. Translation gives CASSLRGGSNEQYF.